One sample yielded the 9 T cell receptor beta chains listed below, sequenced in a study of T cell clonality in common variable immunodeficiency (dated by TCRdb to between 2014 and 2017). Study-wide findings and limitations: Reportedly, TCRbeta sequences from CVID had fewer deletions and N-nucleotide insertions, and highly modified clones with 13 or more V deletions were absent from CVID.

These TCRs are of unknown antigen specificity. Libraries were prepared through the immunoSEQ multiplex PCR assay. TCRdb provides this immuneACCESS table in a form limited to in-frame rearrangements. Some clones are lacking; in checked studies, under half of them reflect an unresolved V gene, and why the rest are absent is not known. The sample has approximately 20,000 clones on record, with no singletons. Clones ranked in the top ten supply about 2.3% of the sample. Material for sequencing was peripheral blood mononuclear cells. Source of these receptors: a human donor with common variable immunodeficiency.

In its sample, this clone was seen many times. The read falls 3 residues short of the CDR3 end, and the missing part is taken from the germline J gene. J is TRBJ1-6 and V is TRBV2; TRBD1 matches 8 bases. Germline trimming cut 6 bases from V and 4 bases from J; bases unmatched to any gene: 2. The CDR3 is made up of 14 amino acids. Germline loops: CDR1 SNHLY, CDR2 FYNNEI. Incomplete CDR3 DNA: TGTGCCAGCAGGAGGACAGGGTATAATTCACCC. It yields the protein CASRRTGYNSP. From start to end, the CDR3 is CASRRTGYNSPLHF.

This clone came up many times. The CDR3 end is not reached by the read, which stops 3 residues before it; the germline J gene fills it in. The chain recombines TRBV7-2 with TRBJ1-1; 7 bases are shared with TRBD1. Germline CDR1 is SGHTA and CDR2 is FQGNSA. J gave up 1 base and V 5 bases, and 7 bases lay outside the gene matches. CDR3 size: 15 residues. This CDR3 reads CASSPRQGRNTEAFF. Incomplete CDR3 DNA: TGTGCCAGCAGCCCCCGACAGGGAAGGAACACTGAA.

This clone has only a few counts. CDR3 sequence: CASSPSLDSLNGNTIYF. The part of the CDR3 DNA that was read is TGTGCCAGTAGTCCATCCTTGGACAGCTTAAATGGAAACACC. The chain recombines TRBV19 with TRBJ1-3; the D gene is possibly TRBD1 (6 bases). The sequenced fragment ends 3 residues before the CDR3 boundary, so the rest is inferred from the germline J gene. There are 17 residues in the CDR3. The V gene lost 5 bases and the J gene lost 3 bases, with 20 bases spanning the gap. In germline, CDR1 is LNHDA, CDR2 SQIVND (reference sequence).

With regard to this clone: The read ends 3 residues before the CDR3 terminus; that terminus is restored from the germline J gene. The chain employs TRBV11-1 and TRBJ1-2; D not resolved. Germline V CDR1 and CDR2: SGHAT, FQDESV (reference sequence). V lost 8 bases and J 4 bases, leaving 11 bases between the germline ends. The CDR3 totals 12 residues. The DNA read from the CDR3 is TGTGCCAGCGCCAGCGTGACCTATGGC. Its translation: CASASVTYG. The whole CDR3 sequence is CASASVTYGYTF. The entire variable domain, with the rest obtained from reference TRBV11-1 and TRBJ1-2, is as follows: EAEVAQSPRYKITEKSQAVAFWCDPISGHATLYWYRQILGQGPELLVQFQDESVVDDSQLPKDRFSAERLKGVDSTLKIQPAELGDSAMYLCASASVTYGYTFGSGTRLTVV.

This clone was seen ten or more times. From the germline J gene comes the end of the CDR3, since the read stops 3 residues before it. The chain couples TRBV7-9 to TRBJ1-2; D gene uncertain. CDR1 is SEHNR, CDR2 FQNEAQ, per germline (reference sequence). V was shortened by 2 bases and J by 6 bases, with 13 bases between the two germline ends. The CDR3 has 14 amino acids. The CDR3 loop reads CASSLLDKLNGYTF. The covered CDR3 bases are TGTGCCAGCAGCTTATTAGATAAGTTGAATGGC.

This clone was detected ten times or more. The CDR3 end falls 3 residues outside the read, so it is completed with the germline J gene. This chain joins TRBV19 and TRBJ2-5, with 7 bases that match TRBD1. CDR3 length: 15 amino acids. Trimming at V came to 10 bases and at J to 5 bases, leaving 16 bases not matched to a gene. In germline, CDR1 is LNHDA, CDR2 SQIVND (reference sequence). CDR3: CATKLRGGGGETQYF. The part of the CDR3 DNA that was read is TGTGCCACAAAATTGCGAGGGGGCGGAGGCGAGACC.

This clone was recorded at least ten times. The missing CDR3 end, 3 residues past where the read stops, is filled in from the germline J gene. The chain combines TRBV7-9 with TRBJ2-7; 9 nucleotides align to TRBD1. The CDR3 contains 14 residues. The germline V gene encodes CDR1 SEHNR and CDR2 FQNEAQ (reference sequence). The V segment lost 5 bases and the J segment 5 bases; nucleotides outside the gene matches: 7. The sequenced part of the CDR3 DNA is TGTGCCAGCAGCCCCCGGGACAGGGCCCACGAG. Protein: CASSPRDRAHE. The entire CDR3 is CASSPRDRAHEQYF.

This clone was detected ten times or more. With the read ending 3 residues before the CDR3 end, the germline J gene is used to fill in that end. The gene calls are TRBV7-9 and TRBJ2-2; D ambiguous. This CDR3 spans 10 amino acids. Germline V gene lookup returns CDR1 SEHNR and CDR2 FQNEAQ (reference sequence). V lost 6 bases, J lost 8 bases, and 4 bases lay in between. CDR3 sequence: CASRSGELFF. The CDR3 DNA, read in part, is TGTGCCAGCAGATCAGGGGAG.

This clone appeared many times. Coverage ceases 3 residues before the CDR3 finishes, and the germline J gene fills in the end. V and J are TRBV6-1 and TRBJ1-3; D is uncertain. The CDR3 runs to 15 residues. The V gene's germline CDR1 is MNHNS and CDR2 SASEGT. V lost 4 bases and J lost 4, with 14 bases in between. This CDR3 reads CASSVRGGEGNTIYF. The part of the CDR3 DNA that was read is TGTGCCAGCAGTGTGCGGGGTGGGGAAGGAAACACC.